The 22 T cell receptor beta chains below all came from one sample that was sequenced in a study of blood T cell repertoires in COVID-19. This table comes from immunoSEQ multiplex PCR, and its TCRdb copy is limited to in-frame clones, with some not included. The table has approximately 72,000 clones, around 78% seen once. The sample comprised peripheral blood. The receptors here all came from a woman aged 80 or over with acute or convalescent COVID-19.

This clone appeared a single time. This chain links TRBV19 with TRBJ2-1; D is possibly TRBD2 (6 bases). The CDR3 length is 17 residues. Germline-derived CDR1 and CDR2 are LNHDA and SQIVND (reference sequence). V was pared by 5 bases and J by 8 bases, with 25 bases between. The CDR3 DNA follows: TGTGCCAGTAGTCGATTTTCCGGGGGAGGCCCCGGTGATGAGCAGTTCTTC. Its translation is CASSRFSGGGPGDEQFF.

This clone showed up just a few times. The chain joins TRBV9 to TRBJ1-4; TRBD1 matches at 8 bases. With V trimmed by 0 bases and J by 10 bases, 5 bases remained unmatched. The CDR3 sequence is 14 residues long. The V gene's germline CDR1 is SGDLS and CDR2 YYNGEE. The CDR3: CASSVAGQGGKLFF. CDR3 DNA: TGTGCCAGCAGCGTAGCAGGACAGGGCGGAAAACTGTTTTTT. Based on the CDR3 plus reference TRBV9 and TRBJ1-4, the full variable domain is DSGVTQTPKHLITATGQRVTLRCSPRSGDLSVYWYQQSLDQGLQFLIQYYNGEERAKGNILERFSAQQFPDLHSELNLSSLELGDSALYFCASSVAGQGGKLFFGSGTQLSVL.

The gene calls are TRBV10-3 and TRBJ1-5; TRBD1 might be the D (6 bases). This CDR3 is built from 15 residues. Trimming cost V 1 base and J 7 bases, with 14 bases left between them. The germline V gene encodes CDR1 ENHRY and CDR2 SYGVKD. This CDR3 is CAISELPTTGQPQHF. CDR3 bases: TGTGCCATCAGTGAGTTACCCACGACAGGCCAGCCCCAGCATTTT.

This clone appeared a single time. This same CDR3 is encoded by further DNA sequences in the sample. This chain links TRBV18 with TRBJ1-2, with D tentatively TRBD1 (6 bases). The CDR3 sequence is 13 residues long. The V end lost 3 bases, the J end lost 2 bases, and 7 bases lay between the germline ends. Germline CDR1 and CDR2: KGHSH and LQKENI. The CDR3 sequence: CASSPGQNYGYTF. CDR3 sequence (DNA): TGTGCCAGCTCACCTGGACAGAACTATGGCTACACCTTC.

CDR3 sequence (DNA): TGCGCCAGCAGCTCAGAGGGAACCGGGACAGCGGGCACCGGGGAGCTGTTTTTT. Amino acids: CASSSEGTGTAGTGELFF. The J gene is TRBJ2-2, the V gene TRBV5-1; D might be TRBD1 (7 bases). CDR3 length: 18 residues. V was shortened by 3 bases and J by 4 bases, with 22 bases between the two germline ends. The germline V gene has CDR1 SGHRS and CDR2 YFSETQ.

The CDR3: CASKWDRDPYEQYF. The CDR3 bases are TGTGCCAGCAAGTGGGACAGGGACCCCTACGAGCAGTACTTC. This chain links TRBV28 with TRBJ2-7; TRBD1 matches 9 bases. This CDR3 spans 14 amino acids. Germline V gene lookup returns CDR1 MDHEN and CDR2 SYDVKM. With V trimmed by 7 bases and J by 2 bases, 6 bases remained unmatched.

V gene TRBV7-9 combines with J gene TRBJ2-5, with 7 bases lining up with TRBD2. The CDR3 totals 15 residues. Trimming at V came to 0 bases and at J to 3 bases, leaving 4 bases not matched to a gene. CDR1 and CDR2 (germline): SEHNR, FQNEAQ (reference sequence). The CDR3 sequence: CASSLALGGEETQYF. The CDR3 nucleotides are TGTGCCAGCAGCTTAGCGCTGGGAGGGGAAGAGACCCAGTACTTC.

This chain uses TRBV25-1 with TRBJ1-2, with TRBD1 matching 7 bases. Germline assignment: CDR1 MGHDK and CDR2 SYGVNS. V lost 7 bases to trimming and J lost 2 bases; unmatched junction nucleotides: 4. The CDR3 has 13 amino acids. CDR3 region: CASTRDSNYGYTF. CDR3 nucleotide sequence: TGTGCCAGCACGCGGGACAGCAACTATGGCTACACCTTC.

The chain uses TRBV6-5 and TRBJ2-7; D is unclear. With 6 bases removed from V and 1 base from J, the gap between germline ends came to 7 bases. CDR3 size: 12 residues. CDR1 MNHEY and CDR2 SVGAGI come from the germline V gene. In DNA form, the CDR3 reads TGTGCCAGCAGGAGCTCGTCCTACGAGCAGTACTTC. This encodes CASRSSSYEQYF.

J is TRBJ1-1 and V is TRBV28, with D possibly TRBD1 on 6 matching bases. This CDR3 is 15 amino acids long. V was pared by 5 bases and J by 4 bases, with 17 bases between. Germline-derived CDR1 and CDR2 are MDHEN and SYDVKM. The CDR3, as DNA: TGTGCCAGCAGTCCCGCCCAGGGGCCTGTCACTGAAGCTTTCTTT. This sequence encodes CASSPAQGPVTEAFF.

This chain links TRBV5-5 with TRBJ1-6; no reliable D call. This CDR3 has 14 residues. CDR1 SGHKS and CDR2 YYEKEE come from the germline V gene (reference sequence). V lost 0 bases, J lost 13 bases, and 14 bases lay in between. In nucleotides, the CDR3 is TGTGCCAGCAGCTTGGACGGCGGGAGGAACCCCCTCCACTTT. Protein: CASSLDGGRNPLHF.

This chain connects TRBV5-4 to TRBJ2-3, with a possible D match to TRBD1 (6 bases). The CDR3 is 14 amino acids. Germline CDR1 reads SGHNT; CDR2 reads YYREEE (reference sequence). V was pared by 4 bases and J by 5 bases, with 14 bases between. For the CDR3, the DNA is TGTGCCAGCAGCCGCCGGGACACGGAAGATACGCAGTATTTT. This codes for CASSRRDTEDTQYF.

J is TRBJ2-7 and V is TRBV28, with a tentative D call TRBD1 (6 bases). The CDR3 has 15 residues. The germline V gene encodes CDR1 MDHEN and CDR2 SYDVKM. V gave up 5 bases and J gave up 2 bases, with 16 bases separating them. CDR3 sequence: CASSLTGSPAYEQYF. CDR3 bases: TGTGCCAGCAGTCTAACAGGGTCTCCCGCCTACGAGCAGTACTTC.

The chain employs TRBV6-2 or TRBV6-3 and TRBJ2-5; D is uncertain. The CDR3 spans 14 residues. Germline V gene lookup returns CDR1 MNHEY and CDR2 SVGEGT. With 6 bases removed from V and 4 bases from J, the gap between germline ends came to 15 bases. CDR3 residues: CASSGQAPGETQYF. The DNA for the CDR3 is TGTGCCAGCAGCGGTCAGGCTCCTGGAGAGACCCAGTACTTC.

The gene calls are TRBV19 and TRBJ1-3; 7 bases fit TRBD1. This CDR3 contains 15 residues. Trimming cost V 4 bases and J 0 bases; bases outside gene matches: 3. The germline V gene encodes CDR1 LNHDA and CDR2 SQIVND (reference sequence). The CDR3 spells CASSNTGASGNTIYF. CDR3 in DNA: TGTGCCAGTAGTAATACAGGGGCCTCTGGAAACACCATATATTTT.

This sequence joins TRBV15 and TRBJ2-1; 8 bases agree with TRBD2. After removal of 3 bases from V and 4 bases from J, the junction contained 8 bases not matched to a gene. Per the germline V gene, CDR1 is LNHNV and CDR2 is YYDKDF (reference sequence). There are 16 residues in the CDR3. CDR3 sequence (DNA): TGTGCCACCAGCAGCTCCCGGGGGGGCGGTTACAATGAGCAGTTCTTC. It translates to CATSSSRGGGYNEQFF.

This chain links TRBV14 with TRBJ1-1; TRBD1 agrees at 9 bases. Germline CDR1 and CDR2: SGHDN and FVKESK. Trimming cost V 4 bases and J 10 bases; bases outside gene matches: 4. The CDR3 contains 12 residues. The CDR3 nucleotides read TGTGCCAGCAGCCCCGGGACAGGGACAGCTTTCTTT. Protein: CASSPGTGTAFF.

This sequence joins TRBV5-1 and TRBJ2-1, with 9 bases aligning to TRBD2. Germline lookup yields CDR1 SGHRS and CDR2 YFSETQ. V gave up 3 bases and J gave up 4 bases; unmatched junction bases: 8. This CDR3 region has 16 residues. CDR3 sequence reads: CASSWGAGGEYNEQFF. DNA of the CDR3: TGCGCCAGCAGCTGGGGAGCGGGAGGAGAGTACAATGAGCAGTTCTTC. Based on the CDR3 plus reference TRBV5-1 and TRBJ2-1, the full variable domain is KAGVTQTPRYLIKTRGQQVTLSCSPISGHRSVSWYQQTPGQGLQFLFEYFSETQRNKGNFPGRFSGRQFSNSRSEMNVSTLELGDSALYLCASSWGAGGEYNEQFFGPGTRLTVL.

The CDR3 loop reads CASEDSPNTEAFF. CDR3 nucleotide sequence: TGTGCCAGCGAGGACTCCCCGAACACTGAAGCTTTCTTT. V gene TRBV2 combines with J gene TRBJ1-1; D is uncertain. The CDR3 consists of 13 residues. Trimming removed 8 bases from V and 1 base from J, with 11 bases in between. The germline V gene encodes CDR1 SNHLY and CDR2 FYNNEI.

The rearrangement joins TRBV12-1 to TRBJ2-2; TRBD2 is the table's D call, not checked against the DNA. TRBV12-1 is deemed a pseudogene. This CDR3 comprises 14 residues. CDR3 nucleotide sequence: TGTGCCAGCAACTTTCCTCAGCGGACCGGGGAGCTGTTTTTT. This sequence encodes CASNFPQRTGELFF.

For the CDR3, the DNA is TGCGCCAGCAGCTTGGCCGACGGGACAGCAGATACGCAGTATTTT. This translates into CASSLADGTADTQYF. The V and J genes are TRBV5-1 and TRBJ2-3, with 7 nucleotides matching TRBD1. This CDR3 has 15 residues. V was pared by 0 bases and J by 4 bases, with 5 bases of the junction left unmatched. From germline, CDR1 is SGHRS and CDR2 YFSETQ. The full variable domain, in which reference TRBV5-1 and TRBJ2-3 provide the parts outside the CDR3, is KAGVTQTPRYLIKTRGQQVTLSCSPISGHRSVSWYQQTPGQGLQFLFEYFSETQRNKGNFPGRFSGRQFSNSRSEMNVSTLELGDSALYLCASSLADGTADTQYFGPGTRLTVL.

V is TRBV7-2 and J is TRBJ1-1; D gene ambiguous. The CDR3 is 13 amino acids. The V end lost 3 bases, the J end lost 8 bases, and 13 bases lay between the germline ends. Germline values: CDR1 SGHTA, CDR2 FQGNSA. For the CDR3, the DNA is TGTGCCAGCAGCTTTGCGAGGGTCCTAGAAGCTTTCTTT. This encodes CASSFARVLEAFF. The whole variable domain, remainder taken from reference TRBV7-2 and TRBJ1-1, is GAGVSQSPSNKVTEKGKDVELRCDPISGHTALYWYRQSLGQGLEFLIYFQGNSAPDKSGLPSDRFSAERTGGSVSTLTIQRTQQEDSAVYLCASSFARVLEAFFGQGTRLTVV.